Detailed here is one T cell receptor beta chain. This entry is derived from a study of blood T cell repertoires in COVID-19. As handled by the study authors: From reference gene primer amplification, estimates of nucleated cell counts were derived. The method was immunoSEQ multiplex PCR; TCRdb's version includes in-frame clones alone and lacks a portion of them. That table supplies the V and J calls and clone size; D and trimming were determined from the DNA. This table holds about 59,000 clones, 70% to 80% found once. The TCR was taken from a man aged 80 or over with acute or convalescent COVID-19. The sequencing input was peripheral blood.

The CDR3 sequence is CASSLGLQGVTDTQYF. CDR3 nucleotide sequence: TGTGCCAGCAGCTTGGGGTTGCAGGGGGTCACAGATACGCAGTATTTT. V is TRBV5-6 and J is TRBJ2-3; the match to TRBD1 covers 7 bases. Germline trimming cut 0 bases from V and 2 bases from J; bases unmatched to any gene: 6. The CDR3 is 16 amino acids. The germline CDR1 and CDR2 sequences are SGHDT and YYEEEE.